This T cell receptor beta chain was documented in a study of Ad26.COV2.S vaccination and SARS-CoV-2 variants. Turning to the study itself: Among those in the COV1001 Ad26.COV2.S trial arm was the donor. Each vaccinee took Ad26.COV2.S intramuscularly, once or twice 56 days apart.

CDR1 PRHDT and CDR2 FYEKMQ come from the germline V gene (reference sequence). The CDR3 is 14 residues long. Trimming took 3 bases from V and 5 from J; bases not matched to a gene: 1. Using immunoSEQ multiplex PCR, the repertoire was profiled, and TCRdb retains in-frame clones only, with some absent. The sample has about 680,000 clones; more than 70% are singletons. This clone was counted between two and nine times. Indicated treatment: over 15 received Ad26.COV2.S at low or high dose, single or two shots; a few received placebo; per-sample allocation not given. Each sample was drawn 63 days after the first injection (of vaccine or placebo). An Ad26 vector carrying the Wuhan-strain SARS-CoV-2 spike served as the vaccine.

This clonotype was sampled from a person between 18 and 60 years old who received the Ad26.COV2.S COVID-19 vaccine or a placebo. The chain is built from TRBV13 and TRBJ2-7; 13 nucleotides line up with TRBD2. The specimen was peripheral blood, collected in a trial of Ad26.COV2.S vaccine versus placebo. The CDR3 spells CASSFGLAGDEQYF. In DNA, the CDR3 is TGTGCCAGCAGCTTTGGACTAGCGGGAGACGAGCAGTACTTC.